These 16 T cell receptor beta chains were all obtained from the same sample, sequenced in a study of Tregs in tolerant kidney transplant recipients. The nonmyeloablative bone marrow transplants came from related graft donors, with transient mixed chimerism. The table came from immunoSEQ multiplex PCR; TCRdb's copy has only in-frame clones and leaves some out. Here the sample spans fewer than 60,000 clones, about 91% being singletons. The sample consisted of CD8+ T cells from blood (PBMCs), taken 24 months after the transplant. The receptors stem from a human patient who received a combined kidney and bone marrow transplant. Some T cells may be transferred from the graft donor.

This clone has a single count. The CDR3 sequence: CASSSTGGGDTQYF. In DNA, the CDR3 is TGTGCCAGCAGCTCAACGGGGGGGGGAGATACGCAGTATTTT. This chain connects TRBV7-3 to TRBJ2-3, with 8 nucleotides matching TRBD2. The CDR3 has 14 residues. Germline CDR1 is SGHTA and CDR2 is FQGTGA. Trimming took 4 bases from V and 5 from J; bases not matched to a gene: 5.

A few counts support this clone. This chain uses TRBV7-9 with TRBJ2-1; 7 bases agree with TRBD1. This CDR3 region has 15 residues. The trim removed 6 bases at V and 2 bases at J, leaving 7 bases unmatched. CDR1 and CDR2 from the germline V gene are SEHNR and FQNEAQ (reference sequence). CDR3 bases: TGTGCCAGCAGTCAACAGCAGGGGGCCTACAATGAGCAGTTCTTC. Translated, it gives CASSQQQGAYNEQFF.

V gene TRBV5-1 combines with J gene TRBJ1-2, with 9 bases that match TRBD1. Germline-derived CDR1 and CDR2 are SGHRS and YFSETQ. The length of the CDR3 is 15 residues. The junction had 10 bases not matched to a gene; V was cut back by 3 bases and J by 7 bases. Here the CDR3 reads CASSSGQGSMSGYTF. As DNA, the CDR3 is TGCGCCAGCAGCTCGGGACAGGGTTCCATGTCTGGCTACACCTTC. Supplemented by reference TRBV5-1 and TRBJ1-2, the full variable domain reads KAGVTQTPRYLIKTRGQQVTLSCSPISGHRSVSWYQQTPGQGLQFLFEYFSETQRNKGNFPGRFSGRQFSNSRSEMNVSTLELGDSALYLCASSSGQGSMSGYTFGSGTRLTVV.

This chain's CDR3 is CASSQDTGGRETQYF. The DNA for the CDR3 is TGCGCCAGCAGCCAAGATACAGGGGGCAGAGAGACCCAGTACTTC. The chain links TRBV4-3 to TRBJ2-5; 9 bases are a match to TRBD1. Germline V gives CDR1 LGHNA, CDR2 YSLEER. The CDR3 is 15 amino acids. The trim removed 0 bases at V and 4 bases at J, leaving 3 bases unmatched.

V and J are TRBV6-5 and TRBJ2-5, with TRBD2 matching over 7 bases. Germline V lookup: CDR1 MNHEY, CDR2 SVGAGI. The CDR3 runs 13 residues. Trimming cost V 7 bases and J 3 bases; bases outside gene matches: 5. The DNA for the CDR3 is TGTGCCAGCACAGGGCTAGCGGAAGAGACCCAGTACTTC. This gives the protein CASTGLAEETQYF.

CDR3 loop: CASSSRGSNYGYTF. The DNA of the CDR3 is TGTGCCAGCAGTTCACGGGGGAGCAACTATGGCTACACCTTC. The rearrangement uses TRBV27 and TRBJ1-2, with D perhaps TRBD1 (5 bases). V lost 4 bases to trimming and J lost 2 bases, with 11 bases between them. The CDR3 loop spans 14 amino acids. Germline V gene data show CDR1 as MNHEY and CDR2 as SMNVEV (reference sequence).

Note on this clone: The same CDR3 arises from other DNA sequences in this sample as well. The chain recombines TRBV9 with TRBJ2-3; no reliable D call. Germline-derived CDR1 and CDR2 are SGDLS and YYNGEE. The CDR3 has 13 amino acids. V was pared by 6 bases and J by 0 bases, with 8 bases between. CDR3 bases: TGTGCCAGCATCCCCCTAAGCACAGATACGCAGTATTTT. This codes for CASIPLSTDTQYF.

The chain combines TRBV5-4 with TRBJ2-7; weak D call: TRBD2 (6 bases). Germline assignment: CDR1 SGHNT and CDR2 YYREEE (reference sequence). The CDR3 has 13 amino acids. The V and J ends lost 4 bases and 2 bases respectively, with 10 bases between them. This chain's CDR3 is CASSPGGTYEQYF. The CDR3 DNA is TGTGCCAGCAGCCCCGGGGGTACCTACGAGCAGTACTTC.

V is TRBV29-1 and J is TRBJ2-1, with 7 bases lining up with TRBD1. This CDR3 contains 18 residues. Germline CDR1 and CDR2: SQVTM and ANQGSEA. J gave up 4 bases and V 0 bases, and 15 bases lay outside the gene matches. The DNA for the CDR3 is TGCAGCGTTGAAGATCCGGTGGGCGGAACGGGACAGTACAATGAGCAGTTCTTC. Translation gives CSVEDPVGGTGQYNEQFF.

The chain links TRBV4-1 to TRBJ1-5; perhaps TRBD1 as D (6 bases). Trimming took off 3 bases at V and 4 bases at J, with 13 bases between the two ends. The CDR3 has 15 residues. CDR1 is MGHRA, CDR2 YSYEKL, per germline. This chain's CDR3 is CASSHSGGSNQPQHF. DNA for the CDR3: TGCGCCAGCAGCCATTCTGGGGGCTCAAATCAGCCCCAGCATTTT.

V usage is TRBV7-2 and J usage is TRBJ2-5, with 9 bases fitting TRBD1. TRBJ2-7 matches the DNA end more closely, so the J call is doubtful. The CDR3 loop spans 14 amino acids. Germline CDR1 is SGHTA and CDR2 is FQGNSA. This CDR3 is CASSSGTGSYEQYF. The CDR3 DNA reads as TGTGCCAGCAGCTCCGGGACAGGGTCCTACGAGCAGTACTTC.

The rearrangement joins TRBV27 to TRBJ2-1; 8 bases agree with TRBD2. Germline CDR1 is MNHEY and CDR2 is SMNVEV (reference sequence). V lost 6 bases to trimming and J lost 5 bases; unmatched junction nucleotides: 12. CDR3 length equals 16 residues. The CDR3 DNA reads TGTGCCAGCAGACTAATAGCGGGGAGGTACCACAATGAGCAGTTCTTC. Translated: CASRLIAGRYHNEQFF.

The chain is built from TRBV19 and TRBJ1-1, with D possibly matching TRBD1 (5 bases). CDR3 length: 13 residues. Germline CDR1 and CDR2: LNHDA and SQIVND (reference sequence). V dropped 6 bases and J dropped 1 base, with 9 bases sitting between them. The CDR3 DNA reads TGTGCCAGTAGATTTGGACAGAACACTGAAGCTTTCTTT. It codes for CASRFGQNTEAFF.

The chain joins TRBV4-1 to TRBJ1-1; D gene unclear. This CDR3 comprises 14 residues. The germline CDR1 and CDR2 sequences are MGHRA and YSYEKL. Trimming stripped 4 bases from V and 1 base from J, with 10 bases between. The CDR3 nucleotides are TGCGCCAGCAGCCTAGTTAGATCGAACACTGAAGCTTTCTTT. Protein: CASSLVRSNTEAFF.

This rearrangement joins TRBV4-1 to TRBJ1-1, with D possibly TRBD1 on 6 matching bases. The CDR3 contains 12 residues. V was cut by 4 bases and J by 6 bases, with 9 bases left in between. Germline assignment: CDR1 MGHRA and CDR2 YSYEKL. CDR3 region: CASSLTGSEAFF. The CDR3 DNA sequence: TGCGCCAGCAGCCTCACAGGGTCTGAAGCTTTCTTT.

This chain links TRBV27 with TRBJ2-7, with 7 bases matching TRBD1. CDR1 MNHEY and CDR2 SMNVEV come from the germline V gene (reference sequence). The junction had 2 bases not matched to a gene; V was cut back by 1 base and J by 5 bases. This CDR3 contains 13 residues. CDR3 DNA: TGTGCCAGCAGTTTATTGACAGGGCACGAGCAGTACTTC. Translating it yields CASSLLTGHEQYF.